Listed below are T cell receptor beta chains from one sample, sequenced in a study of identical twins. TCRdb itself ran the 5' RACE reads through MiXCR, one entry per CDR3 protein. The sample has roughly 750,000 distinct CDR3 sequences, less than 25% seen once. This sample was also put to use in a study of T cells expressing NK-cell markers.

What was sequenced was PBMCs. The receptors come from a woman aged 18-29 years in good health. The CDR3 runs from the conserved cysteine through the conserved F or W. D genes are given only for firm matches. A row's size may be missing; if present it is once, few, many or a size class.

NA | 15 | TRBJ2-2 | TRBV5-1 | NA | TGCGCCAGCAGCAAAATAGAACCGAGCACCGGGGAGCTGTTTTTT | CASSKIEPSTGELFF
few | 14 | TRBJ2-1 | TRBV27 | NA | TGTGCCAGCAGTCGGGAGTTCTCCTACAATGAGCAGTTCTTC | CASSREFSYNEQFF
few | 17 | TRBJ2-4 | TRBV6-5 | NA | TGTGCCAGCAGAAACTCCTTTCAGGGAGCAGCCAAAAACATTCAGTACTTC | CASRNSFQGAAKNIQYF
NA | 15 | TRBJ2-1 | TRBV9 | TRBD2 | TGTGCCAGCAGCGCCGGGACTAGCAATAACAATGAGCAGTTCTTC | CASSAGTSNNNEQFF
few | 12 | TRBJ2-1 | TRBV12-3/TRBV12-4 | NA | TGTGCCAGCAGTTTAGCCAGGGTTGAGCAGTTCTTC | CASSLARVEQFF
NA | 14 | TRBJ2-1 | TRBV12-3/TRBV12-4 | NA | TGTGCCAGCAGACCGGGACGGACCTACAATGAGCAGTTCTTC | CASRPGRTYNEQFF
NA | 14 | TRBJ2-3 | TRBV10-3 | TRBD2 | TGTGCCATCAGTAGCGGGGGGAGAACAGATACGCAGTATTTT | CAISSGGRTDTQYF
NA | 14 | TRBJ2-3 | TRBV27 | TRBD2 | TGTGCCAGCAGTTCCCGACTAGCGGGAGATACGCAGTATTTT | CASSSRLAGDTQYF
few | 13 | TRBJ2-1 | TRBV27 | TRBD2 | TGTGCCAGCAGTTTTTTTGCGGGAGGTGAGCAGTTCTTC | CASSFFAGGEQFF
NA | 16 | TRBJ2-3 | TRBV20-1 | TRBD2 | TGCAGTGCTCCCGATCTAGCGGGGTCCTCCACAGATACGCAGTATTTT | CSAPDLAGSSTDTQYF
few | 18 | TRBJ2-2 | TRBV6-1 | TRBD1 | TGTGCCAGCAGGATTGACAGGGGGCTCGTCTTCGACACCGGGGAGCTGTTTTTT | CASRIDRGLVFDTGELFF
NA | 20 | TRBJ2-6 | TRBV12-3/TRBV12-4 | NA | TGTGCCAGCAGTTCCCCCACGGACCGACTCGACAGGTCTGGGGCCAACGTCCTGACTTTC | CASSSPTDRLDRSGANVLTF
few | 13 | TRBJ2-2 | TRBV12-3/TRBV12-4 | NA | TGTGCCAGCAGGGTAGGAGGTGCCGGGGAGCTGTTTTTT | CASRVGGAGELFF
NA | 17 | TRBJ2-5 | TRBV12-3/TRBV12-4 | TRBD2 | TGTGCCAGCAGTCCTGGGACTAGCGGGAGGTTTCGGGAGACCCAGTACTTC | CASSPGTSGRFRETQYF
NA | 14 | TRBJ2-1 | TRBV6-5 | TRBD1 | TGTGCCAGCAGTTACGGGGACAGGAGGGGTGAGCAGTTCTTC | CASSYGDRRGEQFF
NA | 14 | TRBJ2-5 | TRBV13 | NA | TGTGCCACTTCACACCGGGACGGTCAAGAGACCCAGTACTTC | CATSHRDGQETQYF